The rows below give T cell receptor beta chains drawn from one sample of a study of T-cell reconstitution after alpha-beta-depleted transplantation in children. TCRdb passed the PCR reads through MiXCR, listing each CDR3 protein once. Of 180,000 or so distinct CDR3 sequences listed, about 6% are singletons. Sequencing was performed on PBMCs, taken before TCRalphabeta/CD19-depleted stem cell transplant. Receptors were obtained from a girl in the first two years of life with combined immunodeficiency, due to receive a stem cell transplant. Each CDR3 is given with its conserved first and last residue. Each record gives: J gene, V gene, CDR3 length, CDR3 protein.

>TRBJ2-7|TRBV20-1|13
CSARLVVRYEQYF
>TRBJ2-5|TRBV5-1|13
CASSPELEETQYF
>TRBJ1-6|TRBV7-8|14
CASSPRGTGSPLHF
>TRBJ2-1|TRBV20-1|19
CSARGQGRTSGTTYNEQFF
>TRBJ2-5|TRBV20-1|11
CSVGVQETQYF
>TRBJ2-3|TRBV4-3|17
CASSQGPGVRTKDTQYF
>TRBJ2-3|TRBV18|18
CASSPTASVLGITDTQYF
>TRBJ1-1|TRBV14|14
CASSFLGGGEEAFF
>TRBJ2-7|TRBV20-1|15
CSARALGQTSYEQYF
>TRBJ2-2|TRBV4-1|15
CASSLSGGNTGELFF
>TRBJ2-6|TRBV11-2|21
CASSSPNIPQGKGPGANVLTF
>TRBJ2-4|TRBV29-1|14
CSVGTQGLENIQYF
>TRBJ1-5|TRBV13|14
CASSEGTGTQPQHF
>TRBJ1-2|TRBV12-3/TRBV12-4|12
CASSTTAYGYTF
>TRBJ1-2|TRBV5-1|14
CASSFGYADYGYTF
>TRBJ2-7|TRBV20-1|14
CSALVAGASYEQYF
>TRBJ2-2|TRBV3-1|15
CASLGTGRGTGELFF
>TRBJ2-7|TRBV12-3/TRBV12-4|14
CASNPGGASYEQYF
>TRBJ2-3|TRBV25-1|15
CASSEGTWDTDTQYF
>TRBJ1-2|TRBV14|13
CASSHRTAYGYTF
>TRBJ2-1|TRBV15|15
CATRRRDIPNNEQFF
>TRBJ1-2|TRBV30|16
CAWRTLDRRNFYGYTF
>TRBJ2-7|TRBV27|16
CASINKIGQCLYEQYF
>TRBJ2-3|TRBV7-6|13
CASSLVSSDTQYF
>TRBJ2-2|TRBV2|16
CATLGTSGSKTGELFF
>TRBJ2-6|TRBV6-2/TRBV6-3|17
CASSYGAGSTGANVLTF
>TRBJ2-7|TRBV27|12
CASKWGADEQYF
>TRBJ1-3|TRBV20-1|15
CSAVPGALSGNTIYF
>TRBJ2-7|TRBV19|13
CASSMGEISEQYF
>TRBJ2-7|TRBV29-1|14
CSVDTGTGSYEQYF
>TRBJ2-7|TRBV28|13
CASSFLNRYEQYF
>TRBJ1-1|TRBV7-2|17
CASSFKNPGQGMTEAFF
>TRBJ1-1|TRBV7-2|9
CASSLEAFF
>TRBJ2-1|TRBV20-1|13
CSARLAIYNEQFF
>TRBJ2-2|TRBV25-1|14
CASSKTPGFGELFF
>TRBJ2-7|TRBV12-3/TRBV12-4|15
CASQFLDRFSYEQYF
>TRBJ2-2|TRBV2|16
CATNAVGARGTGELFF
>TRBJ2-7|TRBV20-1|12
CSASASLYEQYF
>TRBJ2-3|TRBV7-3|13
CASSLLVSDTQYF
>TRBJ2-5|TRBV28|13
CASRAGVGETQYF
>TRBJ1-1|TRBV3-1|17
CASSQGLNVEVATEAFF
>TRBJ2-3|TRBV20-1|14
CSAPFWRRADTQYF
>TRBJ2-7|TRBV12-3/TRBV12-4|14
CASSSTSPRGEQYF
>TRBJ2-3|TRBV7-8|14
CASSRLAGGDTQYF
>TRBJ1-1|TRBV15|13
CATRYWGDTEAFF
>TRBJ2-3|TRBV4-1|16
CASSLPMGLEGDTQYF
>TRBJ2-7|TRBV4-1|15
CASSQSQSSSYEQYF
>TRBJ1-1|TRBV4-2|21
CASSQDRRTGRPRTKNTEAFF
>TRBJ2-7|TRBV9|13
CASSVGGNYEQYF
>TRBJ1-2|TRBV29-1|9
CSVAPGYTF
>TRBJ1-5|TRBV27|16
CASEIRDRGQDQPQHF
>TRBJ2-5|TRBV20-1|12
CSARVEYETQYF
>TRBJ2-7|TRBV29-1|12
CSVESRANEQYF